This T cell receptor beta chain was identified during a study of cytomegalovirus exposure and HLA in healthy donors (dated by TCRdb to 2016 to 2017). Context from the whole study: An earlier analysis of roughly 500 of the donors reported approximately 270 Gb of sequence data and roughly 110 million unique TCR beta sequences from around 200 million T cells. Around 320 gigabases of sequencing data and around 87 million unique TCR sequences were included in an early release covering about 700 HLA-typed donors. Of the roughly 400 genotyped donors, more than 75% were placed in the genetic ancestry cluster associated with self-reported Caucasian donors. The study aimed to test whether signatures of past pathogen exposure could be identified by cataloging public T cell receptors. The T cell repertoires of about 700 subjects were profiled by immunosequencing and related to cytomegalovirus serostatus. In addition to the first cohort of roughly 700 subjects, a separate validation cohort of some 120 different subjects was used. The study combined high-throughput TCR immunosequencing, statistical association of individual TCRs with disease status, and machine learning to predict cytomegalovirus infection status. A later analysis re-examined previously published TCR beta repertoires from 610 or so donors and added high-resolution HLA genotyping to investigate patterns of TCR occurrence. Rather than using new phenotypic data, the later analysis identified candidate immune exposures from TCR beta sequences and from how often those sequences occurred across donors. An earlier analysis of fewer than 700 of the donors applied high-throughput TCR beta sequencing to assess whether each TCR beta V gene segment acted as functional or pseudogenic. Donor age, sex, ethnicity and CMV serostatus were compiled alongside the repertoire data. In a later genetic analysis, genome-wide SNP genotypes for about three fifths of the roughly 670 donors were used, and that subset was treated as a discovery cohort. All discovery cohort repertoires had been generated using a single sequencing platform. Class I and class II HLA loci were covered by the typing at four-digit resolution. Typing coverage differed by locus: A, B, C, DRB1 and DQB1 were typed in roughly 629-640 donors, DQA1 in 500 to 550, DPA1 in 600 to 610, and DPB1 in 472. Five DR-DQ haplotypes were treated as single units for association and clustering because of strong linkage in the cohort. Among some 410 genotyped donors of the cohort, an average of approximately 240,000 unique TCR beta nucleotide sequences was sequenced per donor, of which roughly 17% were non-productive.

As concerns this clone: Its antigen target is currently unknown. No base qualities exist here, and no much larger clone lies one base off it.

Libraries were prepared through the immunoSEQ multiplex PCR assay. A mixture of 60 forward primers for TCR Vbeta segments and 13 reverse primers for TCR Jbeta segments was used in the multiplex PCR. The CDR3 region of rearranged TCR beta genes was amplified from genomic DNA by a multiplex PCR assay. On the Illumina HiSeq System, the amplified TCR beta libraries were sequenced as 87-base-pair reads. Per the source publication's procedure: Across the 700 or so repertoires, a later analysis counted 75 million to 90 million unique TCR beta chains, some 11 million of which were shared by at least two donors. Raw reads were error-corrected and collapsed into unique sequences by a nearest-neighbor algorithm in which closely related sequences were merged to remove PCR and sequencing errors. Alignment of CDR3 sequences to IMGT reference sequences was used to assign V, D and J gene segments. For a sequence to be retained, a match of at least six nucleotides was required to both a V gene segment and a J gene segment. Rearrangements were classified as productive when the CDR3 lacked stop codons and remained in frame with V and J, and all other rearrangements were classified as non-productive. CDR3 was defined according to IMGT convention as the region running from the second conserved V-encoded cysteine to the conserved J-encoded phenylalanine. The earlier analysis of more than 450 of the donors excluded sequences that lacked an unambiguous match to a single V gene segment. In an earlier analysis of some 590 of the donors, V segments were called functional above 56.7% productive rearrangements and were called segregating when the between-donor standard deviation exceeded 5%. A statistical classification framework was developed to diagnose cytomegalovirus status using the catalog of TCR beta chain sequences. V and J gene assignment, in a later analysis, came from comparing TCR nucleotide sequences with IMGT/GENE-DB human TR gene sequences. The TCRdist pipeline was used in a later analysis to assign CDR3 sequences and most-parsimonious VDJ recombination scenarios. In a later analysis, each TCR beta chain was defined by its CDR3 amino acid sequence together with its V-gene family, and reads lacking a unique V-gene family were excluded. To address suspected cross-contamination and a sequencing artifact, a later analysis removed approximately 590 highly shared, low-generation-probability nucleotide sequences. For each public chain, a later analysis derived a clonal expansion index from normalized ranks of inferred template counts within each repertoire. In a later analysis, generation probabilities were computed with a VDJ recombination model fitted to out-of-frame rearrangements, and the resulting probabilities were checked against IGoR. In a later analysis, TCR-TCR, TCR-HLA and TCR-CMV co-occurrence was scored with hypergeometric tests, and a repertoire-size bias correction was applied to TCR pairs. In a later analysis, false discovery rates were estimated by permuting HLA or CMV assignments 20 times. A later analysis grouped co-occurring TCRs with DBSCAN, adding TCRdist sequence similarity when clustering within HLA-allele-positive subsets. Repertoires with fewer than 30,000 or more than 120,000 public chains, plus five repertoires with anomalous nucleotide sharing, were excluded from co-occurrence clustering. Entries here come from immuneACCESS through TCRdb and include only in-frame sequences with V and J called. Some clones fail to appear in such tables; in the studies checked, an unresolved V gene covers under half of the shortfall, and the cause of the remainder is unknown. V, J and clone size are those of that table, while D and trimming were read from the DNA. This sample has 150,000 to 200,000 clones in its table, and 85% of those were observed once. The leading ten clones occupy around 2.1% of the sample.

The junction shows trimming of 5 bases on V and 7 bases on J, and the gene matches do not reach 5 bases of it. The CDR3 goes from the cysteine to the phenylalanine over 15 residues. Just CDR3 DNA is preserved here, 45 bases in frame from base 1. Looking up the germline V gene yields CDR1 MRHNA and CDR2 SNTAGT. Here is what the overall study found, with its caveats: A later analysis associated around 16,000 TCR beta sequences with specific HLA alleles at a false discovery rate of 0.05. A later analysis found that HLA-associated TCR beta chains were more clonally expanded and had lower generation probabilities than equally common non-associated chains. In vitro tests confirmed that a few of the cytomegalovirus-associated TCR beta chains recognize cytomegalovirus antigens. The 87-base-pair reads could not distinguish some IMGT-functional V segments, including TRBV6-2 and TRBV6-3, so those segments were excluded. The sequencing pipeline was judged likely to have produced a cluster of highly shared sequence variants as a technical artifact. Strong co-occurrence of HLA alleles, especially DR and DQ, made assigning TCR associations to individual alleles difficult. The cohort was sequenced for TCR beta chains only, and without alpha or paired-chain data the features that could be detected were limited. A total of about 150 TCR beta chains were listed by the study as associated with cytomegalovirus. The presence/absence analyses assumed that sequencing depth was roughly uniform across donors, and that assumption may not be true. Because HLA typing was missing for some donors at each locus, association tests included only the typed subset. In a later genetic analysis, a missense DCLRE1C variant was associated with V-gene and J-gene trimming of TCR beta chains, and the association was replicated in an independent cohort. The authors suggested that the approach could potentially be extended to other disease states and immunological phenotypes. According to a later analysis, TCR association rates differed among HLA loci, with DRB1 alleles showing the most associated TCRs and HLA-C alleles showing the fewest. Most TCR sequences were observed very rarely across donors, whereas some public TCRs were present in many individuals. Linkage disequilibrium might explain the correlated functional status among segregating V segments, but an unknown experimental factor could not be ruled out. A later analysis reported that several top co-occurrence clusters appeared linked to parvovirus B19, influenza, CMV and Epstein-Barr virus. CMV serostatus was the only immune exposure information available for the cohort. Most CMV-associated TCR beta chains appeared to be HLA-restricted in a later analysis, and the HLA associations seemed to be driven largely by CMV exposure. The classifier was reported to diagnose cytomegalovirus status with high specificity and sensitivity in both the original and validation cohorts. An earlier analysis of around 600 of the donors showed that most TCR beta V segments appeared in productive rearrangements either about 90% or about 30% of the time, which broadly matched IMGT annotations. A further reported finding was that TCR beta sequences accurately predicted the HLA-A and HLA-B alleles for most subjects in the first cohort. In a later genetic analysis, fewer N-insertions in productive TCRs were reported among donors in an Asian-associated ancestry cluster than the roughly 640-donor mean. Because counts were too low, seventeen rarely observed V segments, including chromosome 9 orphons, were excluded from the earlier analysis of around 590 of the donors.

In total, 600 or so healthy bone marrow donors made up the cohort. All cohort members were sampled while nominally healthy, although unrecorded immune exposures were likely present. The donor was CMV seropositive and was included in the group of 290 or so seropositive cohort members. A peripheral blood sample was provided by each donor, and peripheral blood mononuclear cells were used for TCR beta sequencing. Genomic DNA was extracted from the blood cell samples with the Qiagen DNeasy Blood Extraction Kit. This clonotype was sampled from a man aged 18 to 29 in good health and CMV-seropositive. This chain is built from TRBV6-4 and TRBJ2-1, with 13 bases aligning to TRBD2. The sequenced sample was PBMCs. The DNA sequence is given as TGTGCCAGCAGTCCCACTAGCGGGGGGGCGAATGAGCAGTTCTTC. This is translated as CASSPTSGGANEQFF.